Sequencing of this TCR beta chain was carried out in a study of cytomegalovirus exposure and HLA in healthy donors. Findings and limits, study-wide: Using the classifier, cytomegalovirus status was reportedly diagnosed with high specificity and sensitivity. Presence/absence comparisons presumed near-even sequencing depth among donors.

Regarding this clone: What it recognizes is unknown.

PCR amplification relied on 60 Vbeta primers (plus 13 Jbeta primers). Per the authors' pipeline: Roughly 11 million shared chains were among the about 80 million unique TCR beta chains that a later analysis counted. Profiled with immunoSEQ multiplex PCR; TCRdb holds only in-frame clones, not every one. V, J and clone size reflect that table, while D and trimming were determined from the DNA. This table has about 76,000 clones, around four fifths appearing once. This clonotype was obtained from a middle-aged woman in good health and CMV-seropositive. Sequences were obtained from PBMCs.

CDR3 DNA: TGTGCCACCAGCAGAGCGACAGGGTTCTATGGCTACACCTTC. It is translated as CATSRATGFYGYTF. The rearrangement uses TRBV15 and TRBJ1-2, with TRBD1 identical over 7 bases. Germline lookup yields CDR1 LNHNV and CDR2 YYDKDF (reference sequence). V lost 1 base and J lost 4; bases outside the gene matches: 3. The CDR3 has 14 amino acids. The entire variable domain, with the rest obtained from reference TRBV15 and TRBJ1-2, is as follows: DAMVIQNPRYQVTQFGKPVTLSCSQTLNHNVMYWYQQKSSQAPKLLFHYYDKDFNNEADTPDNFQSRRPNTSFCFLDIRSPGLGDTAMYLCATSRATGFYGYTFGSGTRLTVV.